This T cell receptor beta chain was profiled in a study of cytomegalovirus exposure and HLA in healthy donors. Study overall: Around 85 million unique TCR sequences came from HLA-typed donors in an early release.

Looked up from germline, CDR1 is MNHEY and CDR2 is SMNVEV (reference sequence). CDR3 length: 12 amino acids. The PCR made use of 60 Vbeta and 13 Jbeta primers. Sequencing used immunoSEQ multiplex PCR; TCRdb keeps in-frame clones, though not all of them. This table has 63,000 or so clones, about 76% appearing once. The TCR was taken from a man aged 45-65 years in good health and CMV-seronegative. This rearrangement joins TRBV27 to TRBJ2-5; TRBD1 might be the D (6 bases). The DNA end is more similar to TRBJ2-7, so the J call may be wrong. Sequenced material: PBMCs. The CDR3 bases are TGTGCCAGCAGTTCACGACAGGCCGAGCAGTACTTC. Translated, it gives CASSSRQAEQYF.